This record looks at one TCR beta chain sequence and its context. Sequencing used immunoSEQ multiplex PCR; TCRdb keeps in-frame clones, though not all of them. The sample lists 65,000 to 90,000 clones, 90% to 95% occurring once. The record originates from a study of technical replicates of blood from a few donors. The germline gives CDR1 SGHRS, CDR2 YFSETQ. V was trimmed by 5 bases and J by 2 bases, leaving 16 bases between them. This CDR3 region has 15 residues. The chain links TRBV5-1 to TRBJ2-5, with TRBD2 as a possible D gene (6 bases). The clonotype was recovered from a human donor in good health. The source material was T cells isolated from PBMCs. The chain's CDR3 is CASRNNAGRQETQYF. In nucleotides, the CDR3 is TGCGCCAGCAGGAATAACGCGGGGAGACAAGAGACCCAGTACTTC.